This TCR beta chain was recorded in a study of cytomegalovirus exposure and HLA in healthy donors. In the PCR, 60 Vbeta and 13 Jbeta primers were used. Repertoires were generated with immunoSEQ multiplex PCR, while TCRdb's copy carries only in-frame clones and drops some. Counted here are approximately 110,000 clones, roughly two thirds occurring once; the ten biggest clones make up about 2.2%. This CDR3 contains 13 residues. V was trimmed by 8 bases and J by 0 bases, leaving 8 bases between them. CDR1 and CDR2 (germline): MNHNS, SASEGT. The gene calls are TRBV6-1 and TRBJ1-5; D remains unclear. This receptor was obtained from a woman aged 25 to 45 in good health and CMV-seronegative. Sequencing was performed on PBMCs. This CDR3 reads CASDTHSNQPQHF. The CDR3 nucleotides are TGTGCCAGCGACACACATAGCAATCAGCCCCAGCATTTT.